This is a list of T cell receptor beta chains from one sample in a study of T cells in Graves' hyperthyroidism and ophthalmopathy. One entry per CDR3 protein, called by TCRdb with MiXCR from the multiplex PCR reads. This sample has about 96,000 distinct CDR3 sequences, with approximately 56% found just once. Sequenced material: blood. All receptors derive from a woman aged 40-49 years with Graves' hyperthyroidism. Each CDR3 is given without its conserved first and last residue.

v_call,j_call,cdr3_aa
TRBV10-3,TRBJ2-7,ASSAGQGAAEQY
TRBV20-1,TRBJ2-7,SASSLSGSSYEQY
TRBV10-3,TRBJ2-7,AIRADLGVPYEQY
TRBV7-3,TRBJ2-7,ASNQVGLAESYEQY
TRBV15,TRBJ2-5,ATSRALGAETQY
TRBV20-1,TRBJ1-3,SASGQGGKGNTIY
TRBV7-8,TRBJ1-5,AGSFSSNQPQH
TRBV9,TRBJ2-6,ASSAFGGNTEA
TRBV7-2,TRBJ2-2,ASSLTRQSWGTGELF
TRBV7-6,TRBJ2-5,ASSPSGRGETQY
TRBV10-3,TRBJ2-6,AISAQAGANVLT
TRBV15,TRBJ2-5,ATSSPSGGGESQY
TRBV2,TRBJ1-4,ASSYYRNEKLF
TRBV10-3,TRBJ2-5,AISEITGGGKTQY
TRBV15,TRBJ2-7,ATSRDNGRVNEQY
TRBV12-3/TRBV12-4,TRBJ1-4,ASSLRTSGKLF
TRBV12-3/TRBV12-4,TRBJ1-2,ASGRQGWYGYT
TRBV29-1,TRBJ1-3,SLGGYGNTIY
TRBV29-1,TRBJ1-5,SLGRANQPQH
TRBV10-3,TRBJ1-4,AISVGGNVGEKLF
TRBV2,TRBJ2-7,ASDRLSYEQY
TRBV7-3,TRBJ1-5,ASSPDRGGQPQH
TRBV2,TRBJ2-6,ASSLRGRGANVLT
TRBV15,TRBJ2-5,ATSRETQY
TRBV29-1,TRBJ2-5,SVGTGAGAAQY
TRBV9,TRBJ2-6,ASSVGLAPGANVLT
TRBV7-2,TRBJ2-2,ASSFGGRAGELF
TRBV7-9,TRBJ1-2,ASRGVTETGACYT
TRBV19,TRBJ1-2,ASSGSTGMRT
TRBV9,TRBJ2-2,ASSVRSGSPGELF
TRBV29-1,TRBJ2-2,SVDTGANTGELF
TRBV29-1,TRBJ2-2,SLVSNTGELF
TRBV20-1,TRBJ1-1,SAPKQGGTEAF
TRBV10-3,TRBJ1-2,AISEPGGSYGYT
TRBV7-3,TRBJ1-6,ASSLGGLASPLH
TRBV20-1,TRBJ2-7,SAAGLTLYEQY
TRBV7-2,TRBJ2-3,ASSLTVLAGAPPDTQY
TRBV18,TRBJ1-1,ASSPHVNTEAF
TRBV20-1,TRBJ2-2,SASPSGRGVGELF
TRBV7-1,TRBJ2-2,ASSAGLAQNTGELF
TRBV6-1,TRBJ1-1,ASRQGLNTEAF